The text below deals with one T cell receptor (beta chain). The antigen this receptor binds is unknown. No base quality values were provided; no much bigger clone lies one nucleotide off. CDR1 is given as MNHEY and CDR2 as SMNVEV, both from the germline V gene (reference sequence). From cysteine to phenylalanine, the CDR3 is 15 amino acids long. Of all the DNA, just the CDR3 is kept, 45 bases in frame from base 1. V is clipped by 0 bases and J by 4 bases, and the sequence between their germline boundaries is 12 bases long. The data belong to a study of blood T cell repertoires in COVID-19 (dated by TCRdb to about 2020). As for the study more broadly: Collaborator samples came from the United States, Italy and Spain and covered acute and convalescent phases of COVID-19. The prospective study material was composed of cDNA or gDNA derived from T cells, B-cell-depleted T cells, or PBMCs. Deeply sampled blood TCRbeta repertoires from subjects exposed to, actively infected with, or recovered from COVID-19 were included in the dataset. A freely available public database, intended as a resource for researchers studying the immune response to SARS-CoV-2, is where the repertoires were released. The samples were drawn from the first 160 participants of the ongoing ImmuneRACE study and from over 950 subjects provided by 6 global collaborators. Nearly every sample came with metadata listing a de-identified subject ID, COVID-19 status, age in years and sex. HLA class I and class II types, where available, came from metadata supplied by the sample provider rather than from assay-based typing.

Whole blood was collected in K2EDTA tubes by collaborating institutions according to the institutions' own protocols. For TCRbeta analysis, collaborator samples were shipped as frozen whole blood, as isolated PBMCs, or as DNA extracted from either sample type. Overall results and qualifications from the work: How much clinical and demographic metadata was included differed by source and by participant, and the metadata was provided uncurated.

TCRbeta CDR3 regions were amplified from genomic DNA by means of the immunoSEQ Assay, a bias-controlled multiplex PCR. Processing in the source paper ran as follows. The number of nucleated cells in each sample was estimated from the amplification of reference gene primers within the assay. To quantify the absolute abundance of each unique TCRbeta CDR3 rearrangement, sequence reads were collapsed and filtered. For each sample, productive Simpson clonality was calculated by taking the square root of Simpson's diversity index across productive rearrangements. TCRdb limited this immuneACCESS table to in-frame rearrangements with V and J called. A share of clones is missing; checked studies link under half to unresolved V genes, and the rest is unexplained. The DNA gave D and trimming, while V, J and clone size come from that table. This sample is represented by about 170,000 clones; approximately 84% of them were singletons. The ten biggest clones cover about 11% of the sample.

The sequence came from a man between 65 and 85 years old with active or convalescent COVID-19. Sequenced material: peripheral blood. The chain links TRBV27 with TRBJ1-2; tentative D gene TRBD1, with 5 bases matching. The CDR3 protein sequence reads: CASSLSPPGGYGYTF. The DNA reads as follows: TGTGCCAGCAGTTTATCTCCCCCCGGGGGCTATGGCTACACCTTC.